This T cell receptor beta chain was sequenced for a study of shared clonotypes between healthy human individuals. As to this clone: What it binds is not known.

The assay was immunoSEQ multiplex PCR, and TCRdb's table has in-frame clones only and misses some. The sample consists of about 2 million clones, less than 95% of them appearing once. The study, taken as a whole, reports: Estimated richness values were generally larger in naive subsets than in memory subsets.

Naive CD8 cells, CD45RO-negative and positively selected for CCR7, excluded terminally differentiated effector memory CD45RA+ cells. CDR3 length equals 14 residues. The clonotype was recovered from a man between 18 and 35 years old in good health. V gene TRBV21-1 combines with J gene TRBJ2-2; the table's D call TRBD1 went unverified against the DNA. TRBV21-1 represents a pseudogene. Sequencing was done on a sample of naive CD8+ T cells sorted from blood. The CDR3 DNA sequence: TGTGCCAGCAGCAGAAGCAGGGACACCGGGGAGCTGTTTTTT. This gives the protein CASSRSRDTGELFF.